This TCR beta chain was sequenced in a study of T cells in women clearing cervical HPV infection. Study-level information: Case blood was drawn when the lesion was first found; control blood after infection became undetectable.

The assay was immunoSEQ multiplex PCR, and TCRdb's table has in-frame clones only and misses some. The repertoire table contains tens of thousands of clones. With respect to this clone: Germline is not matched at one junction end, which may reflect a read error. The read gets to within 3 residues of the CDR3 end, and the germline J gene fills in the rest.

The CDR3 consists of 13 residues. The germline CDR1 and CDR2 sequences are SGHRS and YFSETQ. Material for sequencing was blood buffy coat. The origin of this receptor is a woman aged 18 to 75 with a cervical HPV16 infection that either progressed to CIN3+ or cleared (not recorded which). J is TRBJ2-4 and V is TRBV5-1, with TRBD2 matching 7 bases. The CDR3 loop is CASTLAGDYGQYF. CDR3 DNA, as far as it was read: TGCGCCAGCACCTTGGCGGGGGACTATGGT.